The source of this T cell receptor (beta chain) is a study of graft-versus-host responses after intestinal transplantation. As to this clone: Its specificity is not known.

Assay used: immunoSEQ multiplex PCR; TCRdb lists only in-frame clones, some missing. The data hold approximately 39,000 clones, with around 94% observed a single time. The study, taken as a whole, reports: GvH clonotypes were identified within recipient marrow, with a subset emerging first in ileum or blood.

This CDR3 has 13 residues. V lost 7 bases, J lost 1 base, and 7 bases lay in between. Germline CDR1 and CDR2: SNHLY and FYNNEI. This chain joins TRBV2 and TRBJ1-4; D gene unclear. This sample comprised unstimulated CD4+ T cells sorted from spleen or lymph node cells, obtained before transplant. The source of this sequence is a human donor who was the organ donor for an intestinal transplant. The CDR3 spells CASTTLTNEKLFF. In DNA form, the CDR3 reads TGTGCCAGCACCACGCTAACTAATGAAAAACTGTTTTTT.